This T cell receptor (beta chain) came from a study of T-cell memory formation after mild COVID-19. Between the trimmed V and J ends, which lost 4 bases and 2 bases, there was a span of 12 bases. The CDR3 is made up of 14 amino acids. CDR1 and CDR2 (germline): SNHLY, FYNNEI. MiXCR, applied by TCRdb to the 5' RACE reads, yields one record per CDR3 protein. The sample records about 450,000 distinct CDR3 sequences, 20% to 30% being singletons. V usage is TRBV2 and J usage is TRBJ2-7, with a weak D call TRBD1 (6 bases). This clonotype originated in an adult woman who had mild COVID-19 (a few samples of this study predate the infection). Cell type and time point are not known. Sequences were obtained from PBMCs or a T cell subset sorted from them (not recorded which). CDR3 region: CASSAWDNTYEQYF. CDR3 nucleotide sequence: TGTGCCAGCAGTGCCTGGGACAACACCTACGAGCAGTACTTC.